This is a list of T cell receptor beta chains from one sample in a study of OX40 agonist ivuxolimab in advanced cancers. Libraries were prepared by immunoSEQ multiplex PCR; TCRdb keeps only in-frame clonotypes and omits some of them. The table includes 55,000 to 70,000 clones, approximately 83% detected once. The input for sequencing was CD4+ or CD8+ T cells sorted from blood, taken in a trial of the OX40 agonist ivuxolimab. The receptors stem from an adult with an advanced solid tumor such as melanoma, head and neck, liver or kidney cancer. CDR3s include the opening cysteine and the closing phenylalanine or tryptophan. D genes are given only for firm matches. The size field is filled for only some rows; it gives once, few, many or a size class.

v_gene	abundance	d_gene	j_gene	CDR3aa	CDR3nt
TRBV11-3	NA	TRBD2	TRBJ2-1	CASSLRAGGPVPEQFF	TGTGCCAGCAGCTTAAGGGCGGGAGGCCCTGTCCCTGAGCAGTTCTTC
TRBV11-1	NA	TRBD1	TRBJ1-1	CASSWDRGGSEAFF	TGTGCCAGCAGCTGGGACAGGGGAGGATCTGAAGCTTTCTTT
TRBV7-9	NA	TRBD1	TRBJ2-4	CASSSGQPTKRLAKNIQYF	TGTGCCAGCAGCTCGGGACAGCCCACCAAACGACTAGCCAAAAACATTCAGTACTTC
TRBV18	NA	NA	TRBJ1-2	CASSLQAGNGYTF	TGTGCCAGCTCACTTCAGGCGGGGAATGGCTACACCTTC
TRBV7-8	NA	TRBD1	TRBJ1-1	CASSPDRGNTEAFF	TGTGCCAGCAGCCCTGACAGGGGAAACACTGAAGCTTTCTTT
TRBV12-5	NA	TRBD2	TRBJ2-4	CATDPRAGGDKNIQYF	TGTGCTACCGACCCCCGAGCGGGAGGGGACAAAAACATTCAGTACTTC
TRBV7-3	NA	TRBD1	TRBJ2-2	CASSQGTVTGELFF	TGTGCCAGCAGCCAAGGGACAGTCACCGGGGAGCTGTTTTTT
TRBV29-1	NA	TRBD2	TRBJ2-1	CSVRTSGTTQFF	TGCAGCGTTCGGACTAGCGGGACTACCCAGTTCTTC
TRBV2	once	NA	TRBJ1-5	CASSDLTPQPQHF	TGTGCCAGCAGTGATTTAACCCCCCAGCCCCAGCATTTT
TRBV7-2	NA	TRBD2	TRBJ2-1	CASSRLAGGPVGNEQFF	TGTGCCAGCAGTCGACTAGCGGGAGGGCCGGTGGGGAATGAGCAGTTCTTC
TRBV6-1	once	TRBD1	TRBJ1-6	CASSEGTGFTPLHF	TGTGCCAGCAGTGAAGGGACAGGTTTCACACCCCTCCACTTT
TRBV7-3	NA	NA	TRBJ2-6	CASSLTRVGNSGANVLTF	TGTGCCAGCAGCTTAACGCGGGTCGGTAACTCTGGGGCCAACGTCCTGACTTTC
TRBV4-1	NA	NA	TRBJ1-5	CASSQDGYNQPQHF	TGCGCCAGCAGCCAAGACGGGTACAATCAGCCCCAGCATTTT
TRBV7-2	NA	TRBD2	TRBJ2-1	CASKFSGSSYEQFF	TGTGCCAGCAAGTTCAGCGGGAGTAGCTATGAGCAGTTCTTC
TRBV18	NA	NA	TRBJ2-7	CASSEDLEQYF	TGTGCCAGCTCGGAAGACCTGGAGCAGTACTTC
TRBV4-1	NA	NA	TRBJ2-1	CASSQQWDEQFF	TGCGCCAGCAGCCAACAGTGGGATGAGCAGTTCTTC
TRBV6-5	NA	NA	TRBJ2-7	CASSYKVYGYSYEQYF	TGTGCCAGCAGTTACAAGGTATATGGGTACTCCTACGAGCAGTACTTC
TRBV5-1	NA	TRBD1	TRBJ2-5	CASSYRGQGLETQYF	TGCGCCAGCAGCTACAGGGGACAGGGGCTAGAGACCCAGTACTTC
TRBV28	NA	NA	TRBJ2-5	CASSLSQGRQETQYF	TGTGCCAGCAGTTTATCCCAGGGGAGACAAGAGACCCAGTACTTC
TRBV6-5	NA	NA	TRBJ2-2	CASRETGELFF	TGTGCCAGCCGAGAGACCGGGGAGCTGTTTTTT
TRBV5-1	NA	NA	TRBJ1-1	CASSLGDMNTEAFF	TGCGCCAGCAGCTTAGGAGACATGAACACTGAAGCTTTCTTT
TRBV6-5	NA	NA	TRBJ2-6	CASTLRSGANVLTF	TGTGCCAGCACGCTCCGCTCCGGGGCCAACGTCCTGACTTTC
TRBV7-3	NA	TRBD2	TRBJ2-5	CASTTNLAGEETQYF	TGTGCCAGCACCACAAATCTAGCGGGGGAAGAGACCCAGTACTTC